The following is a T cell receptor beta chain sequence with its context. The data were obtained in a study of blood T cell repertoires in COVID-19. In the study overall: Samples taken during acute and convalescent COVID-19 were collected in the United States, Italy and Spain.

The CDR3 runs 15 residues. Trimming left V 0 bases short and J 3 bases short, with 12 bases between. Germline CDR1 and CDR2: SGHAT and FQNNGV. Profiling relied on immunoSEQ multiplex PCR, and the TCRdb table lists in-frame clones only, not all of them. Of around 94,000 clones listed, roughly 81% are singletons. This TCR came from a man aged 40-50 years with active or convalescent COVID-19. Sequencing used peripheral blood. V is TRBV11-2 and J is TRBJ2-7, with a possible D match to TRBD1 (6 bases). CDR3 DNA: TGTGCCAGCAGCTTAGATTGGACAGCACGCTACGAGCAGTACTTC. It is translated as CASSLDWTARYEQYF. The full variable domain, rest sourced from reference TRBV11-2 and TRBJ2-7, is EAGVAQSPRYKIIEKRQSVAFWCNPISGHATLYWYQQILGQGPKLLIQFQNNGVVDDSQLPKDRFSAERLKGVDSTLKIQPAKLEDSAVYLCASSLDWTARYEQYFGPGTRLTVT.